The 10 T cell receptor beta chains listed next were all sequenced from one sample in a study of identical twins. TCRdb ran MiXCR on the 5' RACE reads and lists one entry per CDR3 protein. The data contain 240,000 or so distinct CDR3 sequences, about 7% of them seen just once; the ten biggest clones take up 3.5% to 4%. These same records also appear under a second study, on yellow fever vaccine responses in identical twins.

Sequenced sample: memory (CD45RO+) T cells sorted from blood. These receptors all stem from a woman between 18 and 29 years old in good health.

This clonotype was observed a few times. The chain joins TRBV20-1 to TRBJ2-1, with 8 bases matching TRBD2. This CDR3 is built from 15 residues. Germline CDR1 DFQATT, CDR2 SNEGSKA (reference sequence). V was clipped by 0 bases and J by 9 bases; unmatched bases: 10. CDR3 sequence (DNA): TGCAGTGCTAGAGACCAGGGACTAGATAGGGGTGAGCAGTTCTTC. Translation gives CSARDQGLDRGEQFF.

This chain links TRBV6-5 with TRBJ2-3, with D possibly being TRBD1 (6 bases). The CDR3 extends over 15 amino acids. V lost 0 bases, J lost 6 bases, and 13 bases lay in between. The V gene's germline CDR1 is MNHEY and CDR2 SVGAGI. CDR3 bases: TGTGCCAGCAGTTACTCGCCCAGGGGCGGGGATACGCAGTATTTT. Its protein product is CASSYSPRGGDTQYF.

The genes are TRBV29-1 and TRBJ1-6; 8 positions agree with TRBD1. CDR1 is SQVTM, CDR2 ANQGSEA, per germline. J was trimmed by 6 bases and V by 5 bases; bases with no gene match: 6. There are 14 residues in the CDR3. CDR3 bases: TGCAGCGTTCGCCAGGGGGCGGTTAATTCACCCCTCCACTTT. Protein: CSVRQGAVNSPLHF.

This clonotype showed up just a few times. The gene calls are TRBV10-3 and TRBJ1-1; TRBD1 agrees at 10 bases. The CDR3 is made up of 14 amino acids. Losses at the gene ends were 4 bases for V and 6 bases for J; bases not matched to a gene: 5. Germline V lookup: CDR1 ENHRY, CDR2 SYGVKD. The CDR3 DNA is TGTGCCATCAGTGCGACAGGGGGCGAGGCTGAAGCTTTCTTT. Translating gives CAISATGGEAEAFF.

This clonotype was seen many times. The V call is TRBV20-1, the J call TRBJ2-7, with 12 bases lining up with TRBD2. This CDR3 spans 14 amino acids. V was pared by 5 bases and J by 7 bases, with 9 bases of the junction left unmatched. Looked up from germline, CDR1 is DFQATT and CDR2 is SNEGSKA (reference sequence). CDR3 in DNA: TGCAGTGCTGTCGGACTAGCGGGATTGCGGGAGCAGTACTTC. Protein: CSAVGLAGLREQYF.

This clonotype was found many times. The chain combines TRBV29-1 with TRBJ1-2; 10 bases agree with TRBD1. This CDR3 comprises 16 residues. Germline CDR1 is SQVTM and CDR2 is ANQGSEA. J gave up 3 bases and V 4 bases, and 11 bases lay outside the gene matches. For the CDR3, the DNA is TGCAGCGTTGCCGGGGGACAGGGGATCACATACTATGGCTACACCTTC. This gives the protein CSVAGGQGITYYGYTF.

The chain combines TRBV7-9 with TRBJ2-4; D gene unclear. This CDR3 contains 11 residues. V lost 8 bases to trimming and J lost 8 bases, with 10 bases between them. Germline V gene sequence: CDR1 SEHNR, CDR2 FQNEAQ (reference sequence). DNA of the CDR3: TGTGCCAGCTCTTATTCTGACATTCAGTACTTC. Protein sequence: CASSYSDIQYF.

This clonotype was seen ten or more times. In DNA form, the CDR3 reads TGCAGTGCAGGGGTCGGGTCAGATACGCAGTATTTT. It specifies CSAGVGSDTQYF. V gene TRBV20-1 combines with J gene TRBJ2-3; D perhaps matches TRBD1 (5 bases). The CDR3 has 12 residues. Trimming shortened V by 6 bases and J by 4 bases, and 11 bases separated the two germline ends. Germline lookup yields CDR1 DFQATT and CDR2 SNEGSKA (reference sequence).

A few counts support this clonotype. The rearrangement links TRBV5-6 to TRBJ2-3; 9 bases are shared with TRBD1. V was pared by 0 bases and J by 0 bases, with 2 bases of the junction left unmatched. The CDR3 covers 16 residues. CDR1 SGHDT and CDR2 YYEEEE come from the germline V gene. In DNA, the CDR3 is TGTGCCAGCAGCTTGGAGGGACAGGGTAGCACAGATACGCAGTATTTT. It yields the protein CASSLEGQGSTDTQYF.

The genes are TRBV6-5 and TRBJ2-7, with unresolved D. Trimming stripped 2 bases from V and 2 bases from J, with 13 bases between. This CDR3 contains 15 residues. CDR1 is MNHEY and CDR2 is SVGAGI in the germline V gene. The CDR3 region has the DNA TGTGCCAGCAGTTACAAGGGCCCTTCCGCCTACGAGCAGTACGTC. Translating gives CASSYKGPSAYEQYV.